This T cell receptor beta chain appears in the sequencing data of a study of regulatory T cells in long-lasting Graves disease. Germline V gives CDR1 SEHNR, CDR2 FQNEAQ (reference sequence). CDR3 length: 14 residues. The ends were cut back, 1 base at V and 8 bases at J, with 12 bases in the middle. Sample time point: persistent/refractory GD, antithyroid drugs over 5 years with positive TRAb. Generation of the TCR library employed RNA extracted from PBMCs. Construction of the TCR beta libraries employed iRepertoire HTBI primers in conjunction with Arm-PCR of CDR3 regions. TCRdb itself ran the multiplex PCR reads through MiXCR, one entry per CDR3 protein. Among about 470,000 distinct CDR3 sequences listed, around a fifth were seen once.

This rearrangement joins TRBV7-9 to TRBJ2-4; tentatively, D is TRBD2 (6 bases). The sequencing used peripheral blood mononuclear cells (PBMCs), collected when the disease was refractory, from a patient treated with antithyroid drugs. The receptor was derived from a female donor with Graves disease. The CDR3 DNA sequence: TGTGCCAGCAGCTTAGTGGAGGGATTAGACATTCAGTACTTC. Amino acids: CASSLVEGLDIQYF.